The rows below give T cell receptor beta chains drawn from one sample of a study of CD8 T cells in Susac syndrome. Via MiXCR, TCRdb re-called the immunoSEQ multiplex PCR reads, giving one row per CDR3 protein. The sample gives about 180,000 distinct CDR3 sequences, approximately 93% of which show up once; over 0.08% is in the top ten. Sample: CD4+ T cells from PBMCs. The receptors were gathered from a human donor with multiple sclerosis. CDR3s include the opening cysteine and the closing phenylalanine or tryptophan. D genes are given only for firm matches.

d_gene	v_gene	j_gene	CDR3aa	CDR3nt
.	TRBV18	TRBJ2-7	CASSPRSVRGYEQYF	TGTGCCAGCTCACCAAGGTCGGTTCGGGGTTACGAGCAGTACTTC
.	TRBV2	TRBJ1-5	CASSDLGNQPQHF	TGTGCCAGCAGTGATTTGGGAAATCAGCCCCAGCATTTT
.	TRBV11-2	TRBJ2-5	CASKQVLTQETQYF	TGTGCCAGCAAGCAGGTACTCACACAAGAGACCCAGTACTTC
TRBD2	TRBV4-3	TRBJ2-1	CASGLAGGPGDEQFF	TGCGCCAGCGGATTAGCGGGAGGGCCGGGTGATGAGCAGTTCTTC
.	TRBV18	TRBJ1-1	CASSTLRTGTYREAFF	TGTGCCAGCTCAACACTTCGAACCGGGACGTATCGTGAAGCTTTCTTT
.	TRBV2	TRBJ1-1	CASGRAGPLNTEAFF	TGTGCCAGCGGAAGGGCAGGGCCATTGAACACTGAAGCTTTCTTT
.	TRBV28	TRBJ2-7	CASNRQGPKAYEQYF	TGTGCCAGCAATCGGCAGGGACCTAAAGCCTACGAGCAGTACTTC
.	TRBV20-1	TRBJ2-5	CSALGGRKETQYF	TGCAGTGCCCTCGGGGGGCGGAAAGAGACCCAGTACTTC
.	TRBV6-5	TRBJ1-2	CAGRGQGMNYGYTF	TGTGCCGGTCGAGGGCAGGGCATGAACTATGGCTACACCTTC
TRBD1	TRBV9	TRBJ1-6	CASSDQGGYNSPLHF	TGTGCCAGCAGCGATCAGGGGGGCTATAATTCACCCCTCCACTTT
TRBD2	TRBV15	TRBJ2-7	CATSRGTSGISYEQYF	TGTGCCACCAGCAGAGGGACTAGCGGGATCTCCTACGAGCAGTACTTC
TRBD1	TRBV18	TRBJ1-1	CASSPGQGLNTEAFF	TGTGCCAGCTCACCCGGACAGGGTTTGAACACTGAAGCTTTCTTT
TRBD2	TRBV28	TRBJ2-2	CASSLVGLAGTVAGELFF	TGTGCCAGCAGCTTGGTGGGACTAGCGGGGACTGTCGCCGGGGAGCTGTTTTTT
TRBD1	TRBV20-1	TRBJ1-1	CSARDPGGSAFF	TGCAGTGCTAGAGATCCAGGGGGCTCGGCTTTCTTT
.	TRBV14	TRBJ1-2	CASSQDVARGYTF	TGTGCCAGCAGCCAAGATGTGGCTCGAGGCTACACCTTC
TRBD1	TRBV5-1	TRBJ2-2	CASSSTPDRVATGELFF	TGCGCCAGCAGCTCGACCCCGGACAGGGTAGCCACCGGGGAGCTGTTTTTT
.	TRBV4-2	TRBJ2-7	CASSPSGPYEQYF	TGTGCCAGCAGCCCATCAGGACCCTACGAGCAGTACTTC
.	TRBV20-1	TRBJ1-2	CSARGGGENYGYTF	TGCAGTGCTAGAGGGGGGGGCGAGAACTATGGCTACACCTTC
TRBD2	TRBV15	TRBJ2-1	CATRLAGSYNEQFF	TGTGCCACGCGACTAGCAGGTTCCTACAATGAGCAGTTCTTC
.	TRBV30	TRBJ1-4	CAWSTPPHYKSNEKLFF	TGTGCCTGGAGTACTCCCCCCCACTACAAATCTAATGAAAAACTGTTTTTT